A single T cell receptor beta chain is shown here with its context. The antigen this receptor binds is unknown. One base away there is no much larger clone; base qualities are not given. These data are taken from a study of blood T cell repertoires in COVID-19 (dated by TCRdb to 2018 to 2020). Study-wide context: The collaborator samples originated in the United States, Italy and Spain and spanned the acute and convalescent phases of COVID-19. A de-identified subject ID, COVID-19 status, age in years and sex were almost always included in the sample metadata. The repertoires were released in a freely available public database intended as a resource for research on the immune response to SARS-CoV-2. Where available, HLA class I and class II types were taken from metadata supplied by the sample provider and were not determined by assay-based typing. Subjects who had been exposed to COVID-19, were actively infected with it, or had recovered from it provided the deeply sampled blood TCRbeta repertoires that made up the dataset. The prospective study material was composed of cDNA or gDNA derived from T cells, B-cell-depleted T cells, or PBMCs. Samples were obtained from the ongoing ImmuneRACE study (first 160 participants) and from over 1,000 subjects provided by 6 global collaborators. Beyond this particular receptor, the publication reports: The amount of clinical and demographic metadata varied by source and participant and was provided uncurated.

As encoded in the germline V gene (reference sequence), CDR1 is SEHNR while CDR2 is FQNEAQ. V and J are trimmed by 1 base and 3 bases, and the gene matches miss 4 bases of the junction. The CDR3 spans 16 residues, from the cysteine through the phenylalanine. The DNA shown is the 48-base CDR3, in frame from base 1. TCRbeta CDR3 regions were amplified from genomic DNA by means of the immunoSEQ Assay, a bias-controlled multiplex PCR. The paper's data handling went like this. The number of nucleated cells in each sample was estimated from the amplification of reference gene primers within the assay. To quantify the absolute abundance of each unique TCRbeta CDR3 rearrangement, sequence reads were collapsed and filtered. For each sample, productive Simpson clonality was calculated as the square root of Simpson's diversity index over productive rearrangements. The clones in this table, taken by TCRdb from immuneACCESS, are in-frame only. Not every clone is retained; where verified, under half of the shortfall comes from an unresolved V gene, and the cause of the rest is unknown. V, J and clone size are those of that table, while D and trimming were read from the DNA. The sample includes roughly 9,400 clones, with 70% to 80% observed a single time. Around 37% of the sample goes to the ten largest clones.

Whole blood was collected in K2EDTA tubes by collaborating institutions according to the institutions' own protocols. Collaborator samples were shipped for TCRbeta analysis as frozen whole blood, isolated PBMCs, or DNA extracted from either sample type. The clonotype comes from a human donor in a cohort sampled during active COVID-19. The rearrangement combines TRBV7-9 with TRBJ2-1; TRBD2 agrees with 9 junctional bases. The source material was peripheral blood. The CDR3 is CASSLGLAESYNEQFF. The nucleotide sequence reads TGTGCCAGCAGCTTAGGACTAGCGGAGAGCTACAATGAGCAGTTCTTC.